These 13 T cell receptor beta chains came from one sample sequenced in a study of blood T cell repertoires in COVID-19. Sequencing used immunoSEQ multiplex PCR; TCRdb keeps in-frame clones, though not all of them. Among tens of thousands of clones listed, approximately 91% were seen once. The sequenced sample was peripheral blood. The receptors were sampled from a man in his sixties with COVID-19, enrolled during active disease.

This sequence joins TRBV28 and TRBJ2-5; 7 nucleotides align to TRBD2. V shed 2 bases, J shed 3 bases, and the junction held 3 bases outside the gene matches. The CDR3 totals 14 residues. Germline values: CDR1 MDHEN, CDR2 SYDVKM. The CDR3 coding sequence is TGTGCCAGCAGTTTACGCCTAGCGGAAGAGACCCAGTACTTC. Protein product: CASSLRLAEETQYF.

A note on this clone: The sample contains more than one DNA sequence encoding this CDR3. The CDR3 here is CASSLSSHNSPLHF. In DNA, the CDR3 is TGTGCCAGCAGCCTGAGTAGCCATAATTCACCCCTCCACTTT. The rearrangement links TRBV7-9 to TRBJ1-6; D gene unclear. Germline V gene lookup returns CDR1 SEHNR and CDR2 FQNEAQ (reference sequence). Trimming cost V 5 bases and J 5 bases, with 10 bases left between them. This CDR3 is 14 amino acids long.

The chain recombines TRBV13 with TRBJ2-1; the match to TRBD2 covers 15 bases. This CDR3 comprises 16 residues. V dropped 4 bases and J dropped 8; count of bases not matched to a gene: 6. Germline V gene sequence: CDR1 PRHDT, CDR2 FYEKMQ (reference sequence). This CDR3 reads CASSSRTSGRVYEQFF. CDR3 nucleotide sequence: TGTGCCAGCAGCTCTCGGACTAGCGGGAGGGTCTATGAGCAGTTCTTC.

V is TRBV4-1 and J is TRBJ2-7; a possible D gene is TRBD2 (6 bases). Germline V lookup: CDR1 MGHRA, CDR2 YSYEKL. Trimming removed 1 base at V and 2 bases at J, with 12 bases between. The CDR3 is 15 amino acids. The CDR3 region is CASSQVGGGTYEQYF. CDR3 sequence (DNA): TGCGCCAGCAGCCAAGTCGGTGGGGGGACCTACGAGCAGTACTTC.

J is TRBJ1-2 and V is TRBV6-5; TRBD1 aligns across 10 bases. The CDR3 sequence is 16 residues long. V shed 2 bases and J 6 bases; nucleotides not matched to a gene: 9. The germline CDR1 and CDR2 sequences are MNHEY and SVGAGI. The CDR3, as DNA: TGTGCCAGCAGTTACGTAGGACAGGGGGAGCGCGATGGCTACACCTTC. Translating gives CASSYVGQGERDGYTF.

The rearrangement uses TRBV7-2 and TRBJ2-1, with 9 bases identical to TRBD2. The germline V gene encodes CDR1 SGHTA and CDR2 FQGNSA. Trimming took 2 bases from V and 6 from J; bases not matched to a gene: 8. CDR3 length equals 16 residues. The CDR3 region has the DNA TGTGCCAGCAGCTTATGGACTAGCGTAGTTCGCAATGAGCAGTTCTTC. Protein product: CASSLWTSVVRNEQFF.

The V gene is TRBV9, the J gene TRBJ2-2, with 11 bases identical to TRBD2. This CDR3 is built from 16 residues. V lost 6 bases, J lost 5 bases, and 9 bases stayed unmatched. CDR1 and CDR2 from the germline V gene are SGDLS and YYNGEE. The CDR3 nucleotides read TGTGCCAGCAACAGTTTAGCGGGAGGGCCGACCGGGGAGCTGTTTTTT. It translates to CASNSLAGGPTGELFF.

This chain uses TRBV10-1 with TRBJ2-2; 12 nucleotides align to TRBD2. The CDR3 runs 16 residues. Germline CDR1 and CDR2: WNHNN and SYGVQD (reference sequence). V trimming: 6 bases; J trimming: 10 bases; junction bases outside the gene matches: 12. The CDR3, as DNA: TGCGCCAGCAGCCCCTCGAGCCGACTAGCGGGAGAGGAGCTGTTTTTT. It is translated as CASSPSSRLAGEELFF.

The V call is TRBV5-1, the J call TRBJ2-5; 7 bases match TRBD2. The V and J ends lost 2 bases and 5 bases, in that order; junction bases with no gene match: 9. Germline assignment: CDR1 SGHRS and CDR2 YFSETQ. CDR3 length: 15 residues. The CDR3 here is CASSLTSVAAETQYF. The CDR3 DNA follows: TGCGCCAGCAGCTTAACTAGCGTTGCAGCGGAGACCCAGTACTTC.

The V and J genes are TRBV5-4 and TRBJ1-1, with 7 bases identical to TRBD1. V shed 4 bases, J shed 5 bases, and the junction held 5 bases outside the gene matches. This CDR3 spans 13 amino acids. CDR1 and CDR2 from the germline V gene are SGHNT and YYREEE (reference sequence). The CDR3 sequence: CASSPGQKTEAFF. The CDR3 region has the DNA TGTGCCAGCAGCCCGGGACAGAAGACTGAAGCTTTCTTT.

The chain uses TRBV27 and TRBJ2-7; 14 bases match TRBD2. The CDR3 consists of 15 residues. The ends lost 4 bases at V and 4 bases at J; junction bases unmatched: 3. The germline CDR1 and CDR2 sequences are MNHEY and SMNVEV (reference sequence). The CDR3 loop is CASSSGTSGSYEQYF. The CDR3 coding sequence is TGTGCCAGCAGTTCAGGGACTAGCGGGAGTTACGAGCAGTACTTC.

CDR3 residues: CASSFGGTRGTGELFF. CDR3 nucleotides: TGTGCCAGCAGCTTTGGGGGCACCCGGGGCACCGGGGAGCTGTTTTTT. This sequence joins TRBV11-3 and TRBJ2-2; weak D call: TRBD1 (6 bases). V lost 3 bases and J 4 bases, leaving 15 bases between the germline ends. Germline CDR1 is SGHNT and CDR2 is YENEEA. The CDR3 extends over 16 amino acids. The full variable domain, with the rest looked up from reference TRBV11-3 and TRBJ2-2, is EAGVVQSPRYKIIEKKQPVAFWCNPISGHNTLYWYLQNLGQGPELLIRYENEEAVDDSQLPKDRFSAERLKGVDSTLKIQPAELGDSAVYLCASSFGGTRGTGELFFGEGSRLTVL.

This chain joins TRBV6-2 or TRBV6-3 and TRBJ2-5; 9 bases line up with TRBD2. Germline V gene data show CDR1 as MNHEY and CDR2 as SVGEGT. CDR3 length equals 14 residues. After removal of 2 bases from V and 5 bases from J, the junction contained 3 bases not matched to a gene. CDR3 amino acids: CASSYLAGLETQYF. For the CDR3, the DNA is TGTGCCAGCAGTTACCTAGCGGGATTGGAGACCCAGTACTTC.